Listed here are 28 T cell receptor beta chains from one sample, sequenced in a study of T cell responses to AZD1222 COVID-19 vaccine. TCRdb keeps only in-frame clones here, not all; method: immunoSEQ multiplex PCR. The table records 150,000 to 200,000 clones, about 85% of them present only once. The sample consisted of peripheral blood, taken on day 0 of AZD1222 vaccination. Source of these receptors: an adult in good health.

V usage is TRBV2 and J usage is TRBJ2-7; TRBD1 aligns across 9 bases. The J segment lost 12 bases and the V segment lost 2 bases, leaving 17 bases of the junction unmatched. The CDR3 spans 16 residues. CDR1 SNHLY and CDR2 FYNNEI come from the germline V gene. The CDR3 region is CASSEKVPGQGDLAYF. The CDR3 coding sequence is TGTGCCAGCAGTGAAAAGGTCCCGGGACAGGGAGATTTGGCGTACTTC.

The chain recombines TRBV11-2 with TRBJ1-4; 7 bases agree with TRBD1. The CDR3 runs 14 residues. Germline trimming cut 4 bases from V and 5 bases from J; bases unmatched to any gene: 4. Germline CDR1 and CDR2: SGHAT and FQNNGV. The CDR3 loop is CASSWTGLNEKLFF. CDR3 DNA sequence: TGTGCCAGCAGCTGGACAGGCCTAAATGAAAAACTGTTTTTT.

V usage is TRBV7-9 and J usage is TRBJ1-1; D may be TRBD1 (6 bases). CDR3 length equals 15 residues. V lost 2 bases, J lost 2 bases, and 12 bases lay in between. Germline V gene data show CDR1 as SEHNR and CDR2 as FQNEAQ (reference sequence). The CDR3 is CASSLMGAANTEAFF. Written as DNA, the CDR3 is TGTGCCAGCAGCTTAATGGGGGCAGCTAACACTGAAGCTTTCTTT.

V is TRBV2 and J is TRBJ2-7, with D perhaps matching TRBD1 (6 bases). The CDR3 is made up of 13 amino acids. Trimming stripped 4 bases from V and 0 bases from J, with 7 bases between. Germline-derived CDR1 and CDR2 are SNHLY and FYNNEI. CDR3 DNA: TGTGCCAGCAGTGGGGACATCTCCTACGAGCAGTACTTC. Its translation is CASSGDISYEQYF.

The J gene is TRBJ2-2, the V gene TRBV25-1; weak D call: TRBD1 (5 bases). The CDR3 is 17 residues long. Trimming left V 1 base short and J 5 bases short, with 17 bases between. From germline, CDR1 is MGHDK and CDR2 SYGVNS. CDR3 in amino acids: CASSESSNRPWTGELFF. DNA of the CDR3: TGTGCCAGCAGTGAATCCAGCAACAGGCCCTGGACCGGGGAGCTGTTTTTT.

This clone was picked up a small number of times. The J gene is TRBJ2-7, the V gene TRBV29-1, with a possible D match to TRBD1 (5 bases). The CDR3 is made up of 12 amino acids. Deletions cut 3 bases from V and 7 bases from J, with 13 bases between. From germline, CDR1 is SQVTM and CDR2 ANQGSEA. Here the CDR3 reads CSVEGQGLEQYF. The CDR3 nucleotides are TGCAGCGTTGAGGGGCAGGGTTTGGAGCAGTACTTC.

The rearrangement joins TRBV7-3 to TRBJ2-7; TRBD2 aligns across 12 bases. The germline V gene has CDR1 SGHTA and CDR2 FQGTGA. The CDR3 length is 18 residues. The V gene end was trimmed by 2 bases and the J gene end by 4 bases; junction bases not matched to a gene: 12. The DNA for the CDR3 is TGTGCCAGCAGCTTACAGGGACTAGCGGGTTCCGGGGTATACGAGCAGTACTTC. This translates into CASSLQGLAGSGVYEQYF.

The V call is TRBV25-1, the J call TRBJ2-3, with TRBD1 as a possible D gene (5 bases). This CDR3 is 15 amino acids long. V was shortened by 7 bases and J by 4 bases, with 18 bases between the two germline ends. CDR1 is MGHDK, CDR2 SYGVNS, per germline. In DNA form, the CDR3 reads TGTGCCAGCACCAGTAATACTGTCAGGGCAGATACGCAGTATTTT. Translated: CASTSNTVRADTQYF.

The chain employs TRBV19 and TRBJ1-5, with D tentatively TRBD1 (5 bases). CDR1 and CDR2 (germline): LNHDA, SQIVND (reference sequence). V shed 5 bases and J shed 3 bases, with 11 bases lying between them. CDR3 length: 14 amino acids. The CDR3 DNA follows: TGTGCCAGTAGTTGGGGCCTGGCCAATCAGCCCCAGCATTTT. Amino acids: CASSWGLANQPQHF.

This chain uses TRBV2 with TRBJ1-5; weak D call: TRBD1 (6 bases). This CDR3 region has 15 residues. The V end was cut by 5 bases, the J end by 2 bases, with 13 bases between. Germline V lookup: CDR1 SNHLY, CDR2 FYNNEI. The CDR3 nucleotides are TGTGCCAGCAGTAAACAGGGTATAGGCAATCAGCCCCAGCATTTT. Translating it yields CASSKQGIGNQPQHF.

V and J are TRBV28 and TRBJ1-5, with TRBD1 matching over 9 bases. The CDR3 runs to 15 residues. Germline V gene lookup returns CDR1 MDHEN and CDR2 SYDVKM. With V trimmed by 6 bases and J by 3 bases, 6 bases remained unmatched. The CDR3 DNA reads TGTGCCAGCAGGACGGGACAGGGATACAATCAGCCCCAGCATTTT. It specifies CASRTGQGYNQPQHF.

This rearrangement joins TRBV28 to TRBJ2-7, with D perhaps TRBD1 or TRBD2 (5 bases each). With 6 bases removed from V and 5 bases from J, the gap between germline ends came to 17 bases. This CDR3 is 14 amino acids long. CDR1 and CDR2 from the germline V gene are MDHEN and SYDVKM. The CDR3 protein is CASSVPGPWDEQYF. CDR3 nucleotide sequence: TGTGCCAGCAGCGTCCCGGGACCGTGGGACGAGCAGTACTTC.

This chain joins TRBV9 and TRBJ1-2; D is ambiguous. Germline CDR1 reads SGDLS; CDR2 reads YYNGEE. The CDR3 loop spans 15 amino acids. Trimming stripped 0 bases from V and 7 bases from J, with 16 bases between. The CDR3 is CASSVGRTEGGGYTF. For the CDR3, the DNA is TGTGCCAGCAGCGTAGGTCGGACCGAGGGCGGTGGCTACACCTTC.

CDR3 bases: TGTGCCAGCAGCCCGGGCTGGAACACTGAAGCTTTCTTT. Protein sequence: CASSPGWNTEAFF. The chain uses TRBV5-6 and TRBJ1-1; D is undetermined. This CDR3 is 13 amino acids long. The V end was cut by 4 bases, the J end by 1 base, with 8 bases between. Germline V gene lookup returns CDR1 SGHDT and CDR2 YYEEEE.

This sequence joins TRBV3-1 (or the pseudogene TRBV3-2) and TRBJ2-6; D ambiguous. Germline lookup yields CDR1 LGHDT and CDR2 YNNKEL (reference sequence). V was pared by 7 bases and J by 0 bases, with 10 bases between. This CDR3 is 15 amino acids long. The CDR3, as DNA: TGTGCCAGCACTCGAAAGAACTCTGGGGCCAACGTCCTGACTTTC. This sequence encodes CASTRKNSGANVLTF.

The chain employs TRBV10-1 and TRBJ2-2, with 11 bases that match TRBD1. V lost 3 bases to trimming and J lost 6 bases; unmatched junction nucleotides: 9. From germline, CDR1 is WNHNN and CDR2 SYGVQD (reference sequence). The CDR3 contains 17 residues. CDR3 sequence reads: CASSDLDRGLGSGELFF. CDR3 bases: TGCGCCAGCAGTGATTTGGACAGGGGGCTTGGGTCCGGGGAGCTGTTTTTT.

This rearrangement joins TRBV24-1 to TRBJ2-2; 8 nucleotides agree with TRBD2. The germline gives CDR1 KGHDR, CDR2 SFDVKD. V shed 3 bases, J shed 4 bases, and the junction held 9 bases outside the gene matches. CDR3 length: 17 residues. For the CDR3, the DNA is TGTGCCACCAGTGATCCGAGAGTAGCGGGACTCACCGGGGAGCTGTTTTTT. Amino acid sequence: CATSDPRVAGLTGELFF.

The genes are TRBV27 and TRBJ1-5; D call uncertain. Germline V lookup: CDR1 MNHEY, CDR2 SMNVEV (reference sequence). The CDR3 is made up of 14 amino acids. The ends were cut back, 1 base at V and 3 bases at J, with 7 bases in the middle. The CDR3 DNA follows: TGTGCCAGCAGTTTATTAGCAGTCAATCAGCCCCAGCATTTT. It encodes CASSLLAVNQPQHF.

The V gene is TRBV27, the J gene TRBJ1-6, with TRBD1 identical over 7 bases. Trimming at V came to 7 bases and at J to 7 bases, leaving 7 bases not matched to a gene. Germline V gene data show CDR1 as MNHEY and CDR2 as SMNVEV (reference sequence). The CDR3 is 14 residues long. CDR3 DNA: TGTGCCAGCAACCCCGGGACAGAGAATTCACCCCTCCACTTT. Protein: CASNPGTENSPLHF.

The chain is built from TRBV21-1 and TRBJ2-7. TRBV21-1 is annotated as a pseudogene. The CDR3 extends over 11 amino acids. CDR3: CASSKVYEQYF. CDR3 nucleotides: TGTGCCAGCAGCAAAGTCTACGAGCAGTACTTC.

The chain links TRBV15 to TRBJ2-1; possible D gene TRBD2, 6 bases. Germline-derived CDR1 and CDR2 are LNHNV and YYDKDF (reference sequence). The V end lost 3 bases, the J end lost 8 bases, and 11 bases lay between the germline ends. CDR3 length: 13 residues. The CDR3 bases are TGTGCCACCAGCAGCGACCTAGCGTATGAGCAGTTCTTC. This encodes CATSSDLAYEQFF.

The chain carries TRBV19 and TRBJ1-2; 10 bases fit TRBD1. Germline lookup yields CDR1 LNHDA and CDR2 SQIVND (reference sequence). This CDR3 region has 15 residues. V was clipped by 5 bases and J by 4 bases; unmatched bases: 7. The CDR3 loop is CASSSSTGGSYGYTF. CDR3 in DNA: TGTGCCAGTAGTTCATCGACAGGGGGCAGCTATGGCTACACCTTC.

The chain carries TRBV18 and TRBJ1-2; TRBD1 matches at 8 bases. Germline V gene data show CDR1 as KGHSH and CDR2 as LQKENI. CDR3 length: 14 amino acids. The V and J ends lost 4 bases and 7 bases, in that order; junction bases with no gene match: 8. CDR3 DNA sequence: TGTGCCAGCTCACTCAGGACAGGGAAGGGTGGCTACACCTTC. It translates to CASSLRTGKGGYTF.

The V call is TRBV7-2, the J call TRBJ2-1; 10 bases are shared with TRBD2. The germline CDR1 and CDR2 sequences are SGHTA and FQGNSA. The CDR3 covers 17 residues. V lost 0 bases, J lost 8 bases, and 10 bases stayed unmatched. CDR3 amino acids: CASSLAIPLAGVDEQFF. The CDR3 DNA sequence: TGTGCCAGCAGCTTAGCTATCCCCCTAGCGGGAGTTGATGAGCAGTTCTTC.

V usage is TRBV2 and J usage is TRBJ1-2; D is unclear. The V gene's germline CDR1 is SNHLY and CDR2 FYNNEI. Trimming cost V 2 bases and J 1 base, with 11 bases left between them. CDR3 length: 15 residues. This chain's CDR3 is CASSEWWQLNYGYTF. The DNA for the CDR3 is TGTGCCAGCAGTGAATGGTGGCAGCTTAACTATGGCTACACCTTC.

This clone showed up just once. The gene calls are TRBV5-6 and TRBJ1-5; D possibly corresponds to TRBD1 (6 bases). Deletions cut 0 bases from V and 0 bases from J, with 7 bases between. Looked up from germline, CDR1 is SGHDT and CDR2 is YYEEEE. The CDR3 has 15 amino acids. The CDR3 region has the DNA TGTGCCAGCAGCTTGGACAGGGATAGCAATCAGCCCCAGCATTTT. Residues: CASSLDRDSNQPQHF. Using reference TRBV5-6 and TRBJ1-5 for the parts outside the CDR3, the full variable domain is DAGVTQSPTHLIKTRGQQVTLRCSPKSGHDTVSWYQQALGQGPQFIFQYYEEEERQRGNFPDRFSGHQFPNYSSELNVNALLLGDSALYLCASSLDRDSNQPQHFGDGTRLSIL.

The gene calls are TRBV28 and TRBJ1-5; D is unresolved. There are 12 residues in the CDR3. Per the germline V gene, CDR1 is MDHEN and CDR2 is SYDVKM. V shed 4 bases and J shed 5 bases, with 6 bases lying between them. CDR3 amino acids: CASSYGDQPQHF. CDR3 DNA sequence: TGTGCCAGCAGTTATGGGGATCAGCCCCAGCATTTT.

The chain recombines TRBV4-2 with TRBJ1-5; 8 nucleotides align to TRBD1. V lost 3 bases, J lost 4 bases, and 5 bases stayed unmatched. CDR1 is LGHNA, CDR2 YNFKEQ, per germline. This CDR3 is built from 15 residues. The CDR3 DNA follows: TGTGCCAGCAGCCATCTCGACAGGGGAAATCAGCCCCAGCATTTT. Its protein is CASSHLDRGNQPQHF.